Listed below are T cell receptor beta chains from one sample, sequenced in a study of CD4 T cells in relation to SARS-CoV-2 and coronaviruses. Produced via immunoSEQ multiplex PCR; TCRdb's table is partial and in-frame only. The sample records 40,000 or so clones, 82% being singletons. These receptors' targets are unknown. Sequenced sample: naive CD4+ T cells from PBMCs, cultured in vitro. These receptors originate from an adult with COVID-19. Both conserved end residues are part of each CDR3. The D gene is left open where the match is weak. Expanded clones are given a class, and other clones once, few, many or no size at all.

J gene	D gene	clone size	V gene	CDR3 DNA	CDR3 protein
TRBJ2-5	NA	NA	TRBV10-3	TGTGCCATCAGTGAAGGCAGACAAGAGACCCAGTACTTC	CAISEGRQETQYF
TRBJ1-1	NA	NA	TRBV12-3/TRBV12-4	TGTGCCAGCAGCCCTGGTCGCGCTGAAGCTTTCTTT	CASSPGRAEAFF
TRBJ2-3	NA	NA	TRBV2	TGTGCCAGCAGTGGAGTAGCGGGCACAGATACGCAGTATTTT	CASSGVAGTDTQYF
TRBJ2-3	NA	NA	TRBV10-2	TGCGCCAGCAGTTACCCGACAGGTGCGATCGGGACTTCTAGCACAGATACGCAGTATTTT	CASSYPTGAIGTSSTDTQYF
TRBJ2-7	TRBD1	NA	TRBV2	TGTGCCAGCAGCCCCGACAGGGGAGCCTACGAGCAGTACTTC	CASSPDRGAYEQYF
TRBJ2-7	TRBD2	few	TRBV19	TGTGCCAGTAGTATCCTTTTCGGGGGGAACACCTACGAGCAGTACTTC	CASSILFGGNTYEQYF
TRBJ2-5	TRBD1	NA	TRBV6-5	TGTGCCAGCAGCTCTCGGGGACAGTTCCAAGAGACCCAGTACTTC	CASSSRGQFQETQYF
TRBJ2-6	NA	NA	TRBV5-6	TGTGCCAGCAGCTGGACGCTTACGGGGGCCAACGTCCTGACTTTC	CASSWTLTGANVLTF
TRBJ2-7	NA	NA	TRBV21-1	TGTGCCAGCACTCCTCCAGGGGACACGGGGGCTTTTTTTCACTACGAGCAGTACTTC	CASTPPGDTGAFFHYEQYF
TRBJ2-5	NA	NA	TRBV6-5	TGTGCCAGCGAAAATTTAGAGGTGAAGACCCAGTACTTC	CASENLEVKTQYF
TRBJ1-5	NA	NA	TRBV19	TGTGCCAGTAGTATTTCGGGTGGTGGACAGCCCCAGCATTTT	CASSISGGGQPQHF
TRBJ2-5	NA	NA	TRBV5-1	TGCGCCAGCAGCTTGTCTGGGGTCGGGACCCAGTACTTC	CASSLSGVGTQYF
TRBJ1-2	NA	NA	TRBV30	TGTGCCTGGAATCCGGGGGAAAACTATGGCTACACCTTC	CAWNPGENYGYTF
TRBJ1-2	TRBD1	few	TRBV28	TGTGCCAGCAGTCCGGGGACAGCTAACTATGGCTACACCTTC	CASSPGTANYGYTF
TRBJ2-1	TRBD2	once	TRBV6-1	TGTGCCAGCAGTGAAGGAAGACTAGCGGGAGGGCATGGGGATGAGCAGTTCTTC	CASSEGRLAGGHGDEQFF
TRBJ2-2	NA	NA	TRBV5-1	TGCGCCAGCAGCCAGCAGGTGTACACCGGGGAGCTGTTTTTT	CASSQQVYTGELFF
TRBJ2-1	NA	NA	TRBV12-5	TGTGCTAGTGGTTTGGTATCCGGGACGTACAATGAGCAGTTCTTC	CASGLVSGTYNEQFF
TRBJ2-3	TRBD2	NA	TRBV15	TGTGCCACCGGACTAGCGGGAGGCACAGATACGCAGTATTTT	CATGLAGGTDTQYF
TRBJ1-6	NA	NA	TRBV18	TGTGCCAGCTCACCCGGGACGGCTTATAATTCACCCCTCCACTTT	CASSPGTAYNSPLHF
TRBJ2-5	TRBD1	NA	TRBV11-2	TGTGCCAGCAGCTCGAGGGGGCTAAAGACCCAGTACTTC	CASSSRGLKTQYF
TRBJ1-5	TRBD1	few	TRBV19	TGTGCCAGTACCAGGACAGGAAGGGTAAATCAGCCCCAGCATTTT	CASTRTGRVNQPQHF
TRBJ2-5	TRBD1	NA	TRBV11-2	TGTGCCAGCAGCTCCCTTTCCAGGGGGCGCCGGGAGACCCAGTACTTC	CASSSLSRGRRETQYF
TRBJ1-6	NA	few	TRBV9	TGTGCCAGCAGCGTAGGGGCCCAAGATAATTCACCCCTCCACTTT	CASSVGAQDNSPLHF
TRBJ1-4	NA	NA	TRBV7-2	TGTGCCAGCAGCCTCTCCGGGACAACTGAAAAACTGTTTTTT	CASSLSGTTEKLFF
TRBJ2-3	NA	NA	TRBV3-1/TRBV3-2	TGTGCCAGCAGCCACCAGACAGGTCCTAGCACAGATACGCAGTATTTT	CASSHQTGPSTDTQYF
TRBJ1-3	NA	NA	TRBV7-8	TGTGCCAGCAGCTTAGTGGAGGGTTGGGGAAACACCATATATTTT	CASSLVEGWGNTIYF
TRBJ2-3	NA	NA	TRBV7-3	TGTGCCAGCAGCTCATCAGGGGGGGGCACAGATACGCAGTATTTT	CASSSSGGGTDTQYF
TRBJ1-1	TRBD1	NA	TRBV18	TGTGCCAGCTCACCACAGAACAGGGGCCCTGAACACTTCGGAGCTTTCTTT	CASSPQNRGPEHFGAFF
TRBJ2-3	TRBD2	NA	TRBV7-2	TGTGCCAGCAGCCTAGGACTAGCGGGATTATATACGCAGTATTTT	CASSLGLAGLYTQYF
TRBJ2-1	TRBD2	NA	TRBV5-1	TGCGCCAGCAGCTTCGGGACTAGCTGGGGGAATGAGCAGTTCTTC	CASSFGTSWGNEQFF